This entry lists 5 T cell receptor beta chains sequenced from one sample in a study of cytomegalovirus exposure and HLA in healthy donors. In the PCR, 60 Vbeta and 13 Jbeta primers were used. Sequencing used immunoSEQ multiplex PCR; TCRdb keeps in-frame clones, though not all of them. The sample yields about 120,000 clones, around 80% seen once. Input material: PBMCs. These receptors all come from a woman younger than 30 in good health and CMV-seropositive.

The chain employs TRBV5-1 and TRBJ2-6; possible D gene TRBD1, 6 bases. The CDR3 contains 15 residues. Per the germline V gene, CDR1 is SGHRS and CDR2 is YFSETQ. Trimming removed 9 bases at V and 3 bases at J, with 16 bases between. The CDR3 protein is CATRPQGVGANVLTF. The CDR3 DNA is TGCGCCACCAGACCACAGGGAGTTGGGGCCAACGTCCTGACTTTC.

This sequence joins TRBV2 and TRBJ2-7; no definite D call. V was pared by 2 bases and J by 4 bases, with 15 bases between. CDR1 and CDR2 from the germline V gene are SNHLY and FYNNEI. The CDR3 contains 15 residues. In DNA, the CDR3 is TGTGCCAGCAGTGAACATTTTACGGTAGAATACGAGCAGTACTTC. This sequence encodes CASSEHFTVEYEQYF.

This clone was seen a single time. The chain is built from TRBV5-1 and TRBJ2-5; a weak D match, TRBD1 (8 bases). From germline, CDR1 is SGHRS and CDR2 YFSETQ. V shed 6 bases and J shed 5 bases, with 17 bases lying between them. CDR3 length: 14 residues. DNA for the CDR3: TGCGCCAGCACACAGGGGGAGGGCCAGGAGACCCAGTACTTC. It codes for CASTQGEGQETQYF. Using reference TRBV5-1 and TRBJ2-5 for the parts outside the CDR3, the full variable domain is KAGVTQTPRYLIKTRGQQVTLSCSPISGHRSVSWYQQTPGQGLQFLFEYFSETQRNKGNFPGRFSGRQFSNSRSEMNVSTLELGDSALYLCASTQGEGQETQYFGPGTRLLVL.

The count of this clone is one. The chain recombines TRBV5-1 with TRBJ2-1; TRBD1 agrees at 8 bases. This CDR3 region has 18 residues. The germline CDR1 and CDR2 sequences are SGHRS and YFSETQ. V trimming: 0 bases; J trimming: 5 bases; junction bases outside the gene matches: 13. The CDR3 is CASSLEWQGARGNNEQFF. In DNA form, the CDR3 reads TGCGCCAGCAGCTTGGAGTGGCAGGGGGCTAGGGGAAACAATGAGCAGTTCTTC.

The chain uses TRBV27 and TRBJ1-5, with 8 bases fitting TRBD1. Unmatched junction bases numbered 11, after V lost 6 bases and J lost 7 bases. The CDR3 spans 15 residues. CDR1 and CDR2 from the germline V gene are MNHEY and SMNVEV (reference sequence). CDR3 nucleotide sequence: TGTGCCAGCAGCGCCGGGACAGGTGGAAAACAGCCCCAGCATTTT. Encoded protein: CASSAGTGGKQPQHF.